A single sample is the source of the 7 T cell receptor beta chains below, sequenced in a study of PD-1 blockade in classical Hodgkin lymphoma. Patients all relapsed after autologous stem cell transplantation, and there was variation in brentuximab vedotin exposure. Produced via immunoSEQ multiplex PCR; TCRdb's table is partial and in-frame only. This table has 40,000 or so clones, about three quarters appearing once. Sequences were derived from peripheral blood mononuclear cells (PBMCs), sampled at baseline. These receptors all stem from a human donor with classical Hodgkin lymphoma.

The genes are TRBV5-6 and TRBJ2-6; D not resolved. The germline gives CDR1 SGHDT, CDR2 YYEEEE. V was clipped by 0 bases and J by 2 bases, with 9 bases between them. This CDR3 comprises 16 residues. In DNA form, the CDR3 reads TGTGCCAGCAGCTTGGTGCAGGTAACTGGGGCCAACGTCCTGACTTTC. Residues: CASSLVQVTGANVLTF.

The gene calls are TRBV18 and TRBJ2-1, with 10 bases lining up with TRBD2. Germline V CDR1 and CDR2: KGHSH, LQKENI. The CDR3 sequence is 16 residues long. V lost 4 bases to trimming and J lost 9 bases; unmatched junction nucleotides: 12. The CDR3 coding sequence is TGTGCCAGCTCACGCGCCGGGACTAGCGAAGCACGTGAGCAGTTCTTC. This gives the protein CASSRAGTSEAREQFF.

The chain combines TRBV27 with TRBJ2-3; D is unclear. CDR1 and CDR2 from the germline V gene are MNHEY and SMNVEV (reference sequence). The CDR3 is 14 residues long. V shed 0 bases and J shed 2 bases, with 6 bases lying between them. This CDR3 is CASSLSMSTDTQYF. The DNA of the CDR3 is TGTGCCAGCAGTTTATCGATGTCCACAGATACGCAGTATTTT.

The chain uses TRBV4-1 and TRBJ2-3; 8 bases agree with TRBD2. The germline V gene encodes CDR1 MGHRA and CDR2 YSYEKL. CDR3 length: 17 residues. V lost 2 bases and J lost 4; bases outside the gene matches: 11. This chain's CDR3 is CASSQREGPIFADTQYF. CDR3 coding DNA: TGCGCCAGCAGCCAACGGGAGGGCCCGATATTTGCAGATACGCAGTATTTT.

The chain links TRBV7-8 to TRBJ2-3, with 11 bases that match TRBD1. The CDR3 is 16 residues long. V lost 2 bases to trimming and J lost 2 bases; unmatched junction nucleotides: 3. From germline, CDR1 is SGHVS and CDR2 FQNEAQ. Here the CDR3 DNA reads TGTGCCAGCAGCTTACGGGACAGGGGGTTCACAGATACGCAGTATTTT. Its translation is CASSLRDRGFTDTQYF.

V usage is TRBV7-9 and J usage is TRBJ2-2, with 9 bases that match TRBD2. The CDR3 runs to 19 residues. Germline V gene sequence: CDR1 SEHNR, CDR2 FQNEAQ (reference sequence). The junction had 18 bases not matched to a gene; V was cut back by 5 bases and J by 5 bases. The CDR3 DNA reads as TGTGCCAGCAGCCGTTTGGTAGAGCCTAGCGGGATATGGACCGGGGAGCTGTTTTTT. Protein product: CASSRLVEPSGIWTGELFF.

The chain couples TRBV6-1 to TRBJ2-1, with TRBD1 identical over 8 bases. Germline CDR1 reads MNHNS; CDR2 reads SASEGT. V was clipped by 2 bases and J by 6 bases; unmatched bases: 12. The CDR3 runs to 17 residues. The CDR3 bases are TGTGCCAGCAGTGAAAGGGGCAGGGGGCGAATTGGCAATGAGCAGTTCTTC. This translates into CASSERGRGRIGNEQFF.